The clone carrying this T cell receptor (beta chain) has a handful of counts. This CDR3 region has 16 residues. Germline V gives CDR1 MGHRA, CDR2 YSYEKL. Trimming removed 1 base from V and 2 bases from J, with 12 bases in between. The data stem from a study of cytomegalovirus exposure and HLA in healthy donors. Primers for the PCR totalled 60 Vbeta and 13 Jbeta. The data were produced by immunoSEQ multiplex PCR, yet TCRdb's version contains in-frame clones alone and is incomplete. The sample lists about 100,000 clones; around 79% were seen once. The chain carries TRBV4-1 and TRBJ1-5; the D gene is possibly TRBD1 (5 bases). Material for sequencing was PBMCs. This clonotype was sampled from a male donor in good health and CMV-seropositive. The CDR3 sequence is CASSQGRGARNQPQHF. The DNA for the CDR3 is TGCGCCAGCAGCCAAGGGAGGGGAGCACGCAATCAGCCCCAGCATTTT.